A selection of T cell receptor beta chains follows, all from one sample in a study of T cell responses to AZD1222 COVID-19 vaccine. Sequenced by immunoSEQ multiplex PCR; TCRdb stores in-frame clones only, minus some. The sample holds about 140,000 clones, over 90% seen once. The sample here was peripheral blood, taken on day 0 of AZD1222 vaccination. Source of these receptors: an adult in good health. Both conserved end residues are part of each CDR3. Each record gives: V gene, J gene, CDR3 protein.

TRBV5-4,TRBJ2-5,CASSLSGVYQETQYF
TRBV19,TRBJ2-7,CASSIAGDSEQYF
TRBV7-9,TRBJ1-1,CASSYPGGAYTEAFF
TRBV3-1/TRBV3-2,TRBJ2-6,CASSRNRASGANVLTF
TRBV19,TRBJ2-2,CASSPTGDHGELFF
TRBV3-1/TRBV3-2,TRBJ2-3,CASSQNRGTDTQYF
TRBV28,TRBJ1-5,CASSLWGYQPQHF
TRBV3-1/TRBV3-2,TRBJ1-5,CASSARRRHHQPQHF
TRBV19,TRBJ1-2,CASSLTAPNYGYTF
TRBV9,TRBJ1-3,CASSDRGVGNTIYF
TRBV5-5,TRBJ1-3,CASSLELGNTIYF
TRBV30,TRBJ2-5,CAWRWRGVETQYF
TRBV12-3/TRBV12-4,TRBJ2-7,CASRQGTYEQYF
TRBV10-3,TRBJ2-1,CAMAPQGNNEQFF
TRBV19,TRBJ2-5,CASSMGSGRETQYF
TRBV25-1,TRBJ1-1,CASSESRTGAVTEAFF
TRBV12-5,TRBJ1-4,CASGPRRYNEKLFF
TRBV27,TRBJ2-7,CASSLSGTGADEQYF
TRBV19,TRBJ2-2,CASSTQGKGHTGELFF
TRBV18,TRBJ2-5,CASSPSGGETQYF
TRBV5-5,TRBJ1-1,CASSLWGRGDAEAFF
TRBV10-2,TRBJ1-4,CASKISGAGEKLFF
TRBV24-1,TRBJ1-1,CATVNTMNTEAFF
TRBV9,TRBJ2-1,CASSVGGGGNNEQFF